This T cell receptor (beta chain) was recorded in a study of OX40 agonist ivuxolimab in advanced cancers. Study details: Subjects had a mean age of roughly 60 years, with a range of roughly 20 to 79; less than 90% were male.

Blood got drawn at baseline, again on cycle 4 day 1, and then on cycle 7 day 1. Assay: immunoSEQ multiplex PCR; the TCRdb copy retains only in-frame clones and omits some. This sample carries over 45,000 clones, more than 85% of them seen once, and the ten largest clones take about 1.4%. This clonotype was obtained from an adult with an advanced solid tumor such as melanoma, head and neck, liver or kidney cancer. Sequenced material: CD4+ or CD8+ T cells sorted from blood, taken in a trial of the OX40 agonist ivuxolimab.

The CDR3 DNA is TGTGCCAGCAGCAACAAGGGACAGGGTAGCAAACTGTTTTTT. The encoded protein is CASSNKGQGSKLFF. This chain connects TRBV11-2 to TRBJ1-4, with 9 nucleotides matching TRBD1. The CDR3 sequence is 14 residues long. CDR1 and CDR2 (germline): SGHAT, FQNNGV. Trimming cost V 5 bases and J 11 bases; bases outside gene matches: 9.